The present TCR beta chain was sequenced within a study of T cell changes during pregnancy in multiple sclerosis. Trimming removed 3 bases at V and 3 bases at J, with 7 bases between. CDR3 length: 13 residues. Germline loops: CDR1 SGHAT, CDR2 FQNNGV. Sequenced by immunoSEQ multiplex PCR; TCRdb stores in-frame clones only, minus some. The sample lists roughly 61,000 clones, about 94% occurring once. J is TRBJ2-3 and V is TRBV11-2; D unclear. This specimen was CD8+ T cells from peripheral blood mononuclear cells, taken after pregnancy. The receptor was derived from a female donor with multiple sclerosis, enrolled in a pregnancy study. DNA of the CDR3: TGTGCCAGCAGCTTGTTTCGGACAGATACGCAGTATTTT. Its protein product is CASSLFRTDTQYF.